Listed below are T cell receptor beta chains from one sample, sequenced in a study of graft-versus-host responses after intestinal transplantation. This table comes from immunoSEQ multiplex PCR, and its TCRdb copy is limited to in-frame clones, with some not included. This table has some 25,000 clones, more than 85% appearing once. This material consisted of PBMCs, taken around 40 days after intestinal transplant. Source of these receptors: a human patient who received an intestinal transplant, so some T cells may come from the graft donor. Each CDR3 is given with its conserved first and last residue. D genes are given only for firm matches. Clone size is shown for a subset of rows, as once, few, many or a class of expanded clone.

clone size,D gene,V gene,J gene,CDR3 protein,CDR3 DNA
.,TRBD2,TRBV7-2,TRBJ2-1,CASSFVGRESPYNEQFF,TGTGCCAGCAGCTTTGTAGGGCGGGAGTCCCCCTACAATGAGCAGTTCTTC
.,.,TRBV4-1,TRBJ1-5,CASSQVIASNQPQHF,TGCGCCAGCAGCCAAGTCATCGCTAGCAATCAGCCCCAGCATTTT
.,.,TRBV4-2,TRBJ1-1,CASSQGGGGAEAFF,TGTGCCAGCAGCCAAGGGGGCGGCGGCGCGGAAGCTTTCTTT
.,TRBD1,TRBV9,TRBJ2-1,CASSVGGQVYNEQFF,TGTGCCAGCAGCGTAGGGGGACAGGTCTACAATGAGCAGTTCTTC
.,TRBD2,TRBV7-8,TRBJ2-1,CASSHRLAGYNEQFF,TGTGCCAGCAGCCACCGACTAGCGGGGTACAATGAGCAGTTCTTC
.,.,TRBV9,TRBJ2-4,CASSVAGYRDIQYF,TGTGCCAGCAGCGTGGCGGGTTATAGGGACATTCAGTACTTC
.,.,TRBV9,TRBJ2-5,CASSVVGGETQYF,TGTGCCAGCAGCGTAGTAGGAGGAGAGACCCAGTACTTC
.,TRBD1,TRBV6-1,TRBJ2-7,CASSEKETGGYEQYF,TGTGCCAGCAGTGAAAAAGAAACAGGGGGCTACGAGCAGTACTTC
once,TRBD2,TRBV5-1,TRBJ2-7,CASSLVWETSGLAYEQYF,TGCGCCAGCAGCTTGGTATGGGAGACTAGCGGGCTAGCCTACGAGCAGTACTTC
.,TRBD1,TRBV7-9,TRBJ2-3,CASSHFGQGGTDTQYF,TGTGCCAGCAGCCATTTTGGACAGGGGGGGACAGATACGCAGTATTTT
.,.,TRBV7-6,TRBJ2-7,CASSLGTSTYEQYF,TGTGCCAGCAGCTTAGGCACTAGCACCTACGAGCAGTACTTC
.,.,TRBV28,TRBJ1-6,CASSLLAKQFRRSPLHF,TGTGCCAGCAGTTTATTGGCCAAACAATTCAGGCGGTCACCCCTCCACTTT
.,TRBD1,TRBV29-1,TRBJ2-5,CSVGQGQETQYF,TGCAGCGTTGGACAGGGGCAAGAGACCCAGTACTTC
.,.,TRBV7-9,TRBJ2-5,CASSRQRILEGGETQYF,TGTGCCAGCAGCCGGCAGCGAATTTTAGAGGGGGGTGAGACCCAGTACTTC
once,.,TRBV11-2,TRBJ1-2,CASSLTAGREVYGYTF,TGTGCCAGCAGTCTTACAGCGGGGCGTGAGGTTTATGGCTACACCTTC
.,.,TRBV28,TRBJ1-2,CASSSSLITHRERRGYTF,TGTGCCAGCAGCTCTTCTCTTATAACACACAGGGAAAGGCGTGGCTACACCTTC
.,.,TRBV28,TRBJ2-2,CASSLPPYRVGNTGELFF,TGTGCCAGCAGTTTACCTCCCTACAGGGTCGGGAACACCGGGGAGCTGTTTTTT
.,.,TRBV11-2,TRBJ2-1,CASGPGDYNEQFF,TGTGCCAGCGGACCAGGGGATTACAATGAGCAGTTCTTC
.,.,TRBV6-1,TRBJ1-6,CASSKESYNSPLHF,TGTGCCAGCAGTAAGGAATCCTATAATTCACCCCTCCACTTT
.,.,TRBV7-2,TRBJ1-1,CASSPLRREQTEAFF,TGTGCCAGCAGCCCCTTGCGGAGGGAACAAACTGAAGCTTTCTTT
.,TRBD1,TRBV7-9,TRBJ2-7,CASRRDRGAPYEQYF,TGTGCCAGCAGACGGGACAGGGGGGCCCCCTACGAGCAGTACTTC
.,TRBD2,TRBV5-4,TRBJ2-7,CASSRGLAGGDEQYF,TGTGCCAGCAGCAGGGGACTAGCGGGAGGGGACGAGCAGTACTTC
.,.,TRBV11-1,TRBJ1-2,CASSLTGLYGYTF,TGTGCCAGCAGCTTAACAGGGCTATATGGCTACACCTTC
.,TRBD2,TRBV27,TRBJ2-1,CASSLLAGNEQFF,TGTGCCAGCAGTTTACTAGCGGGCAATGAGCAGTTCTTC
.,.,TRBV6-1,TRBJ2-7,CASSEIWRSSYEQYF,TGTGCCAGCAGTGAAATCTGGAGGAGCTCCTACGAGCAGTACTTC
.,TRBD1,TRBV19,TRBJ2-7,CASSTGAPTYEQYF,TGTGCCAGTTCCACAGGGGCTCCTACCTACGAGCAGTACTTC